The 13 T cell receptor beta chains listed next were all sequenced from one sample in a study of cytomegalovirus exposure and HLA in healthy donors. Method: immunoSEQ multiplex PCR; TCRdb's copy keeps in-frame clones and lacks some. The sample yields more than 250,000 clones, roughly 90% seen once. Sequenced material: PBMCs. All receptors derive from a woman younger than 45 in good health and CMV-seropositive.

The genes are TRBV28 and TRBJ2-5; a weak D match, TRBD1 (6 bases). CDR1 and CDR2 from the germline V gene are MDHEN and SYDVKM. Trimming took 3 bases from V and 5 from J, leaving 13 bases between them. The CDR3 has 14 residues. CDR3 DNA sequence: TGTGCCAGCAGTTTGGGTTGGGGGCGGGAGACCCAGTACTTC. Its protein is CASSLGWGRETQYF.

V usage is TRBV18 and J usage is TRBJ2-6; 9 positions agree with TRBD1. The germline V gene encodes CDR1 KGHSH and CDR2 LQKENI. This CDR3 is built from 16 residues. V lost 2 bases and J lost 5; bases outside the gene matches: 4. The CDR3 reads CASSPTGQGRANVLTF. CDR3 sequence (DNA): TGTGCCAGCTCACCAACGGGACAGGGTAGGGCCAACGTCCTGACTTTC.

The rearrangement links TRBV30 to TRBJ2-7; 9 positions agree with TRBD1. This CDR3 region has 15 residues. Germline CDR1 and CDR2: GTSNPN and SVGIG (reference sequence). The trim removed 3 bases at V and 0 bases at J, leaving 6 bases unmatched. CDR3 sequence reads: CAWRRTGESSYEQYF. DNA of the CDR3: TGTGCCTGGAGGAGGACAGGGGAGAGCTCCTACGAGCAGTACTTC.

The chain is built from TRBV27 and TRBJ2-7, with TRBD2 matching 8 bases. Germline V lookup: CDR1 MNHEY, CDR2 SMNVEV (reference sequence). J lost 3 bases, V lost 3 bases, and 7 bases had no gene match. This CDR3 has 15 amino acids. The CDR3 DNA reads as TGTGCCAGCAGTTTTAGTGCGGGAGGTTACTACGAGCAGTACTTC. Protein sequence: CASSFSAGGYYEQYF.

In its sample, this clone was seen once. The rearrangement uses TRBV7-3 and TRBJ2-5; D is possibly TRBD1 (6 bases). Germline V gene sequence: CDR1 SGHTA, CDR2 FQGTGA. V shed 2 bases and J shed 4 bases, with 8 bases lying between them. The CDR3 extends over 13 amino acids. DNA of the CDR3: TGTGCCAGCAGCTTACAGGGGTTAGAGACCCAGTACTTC. Its protein is CASSLQGLETQYF.

The chain links TRBV2 to TRBJ1-3; no reliable D call. CDR3 length: 11 amino acids. Germline CDR1 and CDR2: SNHLY and FYNNEI. V lost 7 bases and J 4 bases, leaving 5 bases between the germline ends. Written as DNA, the CDR3 is TGTGCCAGCATCGGGGGAAACACCATATATTTT. This codes for CASIGGNTIYF.

The gene calls are TRBV13 and TRBJ2-5; 10 positions agree with TRBD1. The CDR3 has 15 residues. Trimming at V came to 4 bases and at J to 1 base, leaving 3 bases not matched to a gene. CDR1 and CDR2 (germline): PRHDT, FYEKMQ (reference sequence). CDR3 bases: TGTGCCAGCAGCTCCTGGACAGGGGGCCAAGAGACCCAGTACTTC. Protein sequence: CASSSWTGGQETQYF.

This chain links TRBV28 with TRBJ2-7; D perhaps matches TRBD2 (6 bases). CDR1 is MDHEN, CDR2 SYDVKM, per germline. This CDR3 contains 12 residues. V lost 4 bases and J lost 9, with 13 bases in between. The CDR3 spells CASSWRVSGQYF. The CDR3 DNA is TGTGCCAGCAGTTGGAGGGTTTCTGGGCAGTACTTC. Using reference TRBV28 and TRBJ2-7 for the parts outside the CDR3, the full variable domain is DVKVTQSSRYLVKRTGEKVFLECVQDMDHENMFWYRQDPGLGLRLIYFSYDVKMKEKGDIPEGYSVSREKKERFSLILESASTNQTSMYLCASSWRVSGQYFGPGTRLTVT.

The chain is built from TRBV6-1 and TRBJ1-2; D possibly corresponds to TRBD1 (6 bases). The ends were cut back, 5 bases at V and 7 bases at J, with 14 bases in the middle. The germline CDR1 and CDR2 sequences are MNHNS and SASEGT. This CDR3 has 13 residues. CDR3 loop: CASSLQGGGGYTF. The CDR3 nucleotides read TGTGCCAGCAGTCTACAGGGTGGTGGTGGCTACACCTTC.

The J gene is TRBJ1-5, the V gene TRBV30; possible D gene TRBD1, 6 bases. The germline V and J ends were trimmed by 1 base and 5 bases, with 9 bases remaining between them. Germline values: CDR1 GTSNPN, CDR2 SVGIG (reference sequence). CDR3 length equals 13 residues. In DNA, the CDR3 is TGTGCCTGGAGTGGGGGGGCGGATCAGCCCCAGCATTTT. Protein sequence: CAWSGGADQPQHF.

The chain's CDR3 is CASSRSSGAYEQYF. The DNA of the CDR3 is TGTGCCAGCAGCCGATCGAGCGGGGCCTACGAGCAGTACTTC. The rearrangement joins TRBV7-8 to TRBJ2-7, with TRBD2 matching over 7 bases. Germline CDR1 SGHVS, CDR2 FQNEAQ. This CDR3 is built from 14 residues. With 5 bases clipped from V and 2 bases from J, the junction kept 6 bases outside the gene matches. The full variable domain, its missing parts supplied by reference TRBV7-8 and TRBJ2-7, is GAGVSQSPRYKVAKRGQDVALRCDPISGHVSLFWYQQALGQGPEFLTYFQNEAQLDKSGLPSDRFFAERPEGSVSTLKIQRTQQEDSAVYLCASSRSSGAYEQYFGPGTRLTVT.

The genes are TRBV6-5 and TRBJ1-2; D gene ambiguous. V was shortened by 0 bases and J by 5 bases, with 13 bases between the two germline ends. This CDR3 comprises 15 residues. Germline values: CDR1 MNHEY, CDR2 SVGAGI. This CDR3 reads CASSYSLEPGYGYTF. Here the CDR3 DNA reads TGTGCCAGCAGTTACTCTTTAGAGCCGGGGTATGGCTACACCTTC.

The chain joins TRBV2 to TRBJ2-1; possibly TRBD2 for D (5 bases). Germline values: CDR1 SNHLY, CDR2 FYNNEI. V gave up 2 bases and J gave up 0 bases, with 11 bases separating them. The CDR3 runs 16 residues. The CDR3 sequence: CASSEISVFSYNEQFF. CDR3 DNA sequence: TGTGCCAGCAGTGAAATTAGCGTTTTCTCCTACAATGAGCAGTTCTTC.